This T cell receptor beta chain was sequenced during a study of CD8+ T cells in alopecia areata. Investigators isolated RNA and reverse transcribed it into cDNA to act as the sequencing template. Generated by immunoSEQ multiplex PCR, the TCRdb table keeps only in-frame clones and is missing some. The repertoire includes roughly 180,000 clones, almost 65% of them detected once, and more than 1.5% sits in the top ten. V dropped 5 bases and J dropped 8 bases, with 15 bases sitting between them. The CDR3 sequence is 13 residues long. Germline V CDR1 and CDR2: MNHEY, SMNVEV (reference sequence). This receptor was obtained from a human donor with alopecia areata. The rearrangement links TRBV27 to TRBJ1-2, with D tentatively TRBD1 (5 bases). The starting material was CD4+ T cells sorted from blood, obtained at week 0. CDR3 amino acids: CASSPGLRLGYTF. CDR3 DNA: TGTGCCAGCAGTCCGGGACTAAGACTCGGCTACACCTTC.